The sequence of this T cell receptor (beta chain) was determined in a study of blood T cells in healthy people across ages. General study findings and limits: Across the age range, TCR beta diversity per million T cells fell in a roughly linear way.

This CDR3 is built from 15 residues. Germline V gives CDR1 SGHVS, CDR2 FQNEAQ. Trimming pared 7 bases from V and 1 base from J, leaving 16 bases between. Each sample used at least 6 million PBMCs. About this clonotype itself: Its antigen is undetermined.

A second roughly 6 to 12 cycle PCR used barcoded and J-beta primers. TCRdb re-analysed the 5' RACE reads in MiXCR, keeping a single row per CDR3 protein. The sample contains about 930,000 distinct CDR3 sequences, about 27% of which appear only once. These data were likewise used in another study, on T cells of mothers and their children. That report notes: It was related mother-child pairs that showed slightly higher overlap than unrelated pairs, without reaching significance.

J is TRBJ1-1 and V is TRBV7-8, with a weak D call TRBD1 (6 bases). The TCR originated in a woman in her thirties or forties in good health. The material sequenced was blood. This chain's CDR3 is CASNASPRGNTEAFF. Written as DNA, the CDR3 is TGTGCCAGCAACGCCTCTCCCAGGGGGAACACTGAAGCTTTCTTT.